This T cell receptor beta chain was obtained from a study of sequential checkpoint blockade in melanoma. Turning to the study itself: Patients were randomized 1:1 to nivolumab-then-ipilimumab or ipilimumab-then-nivolumab first-line. Maintenance nivolumab came after either treatment sequence.

TCRdb's copy holds only in-frame clones and misses some; the assay was immunoSEQ multiplex PCR. The sample yields 9,500 to 15,000 clones, 70% to 85% seen once. There are 14 residues in the CDR3. Looked up from germline, CDR1 is LNHNV and CDR2 is YYDKDF (reference sequence). V shed 7 bases, J shed 5 bases, and the junction held 8 bases outside the gene matches. This clone was counted a few times. Treatment of the sample: randomized to nivolumab then ipilimumab (arm A) or the reverse (arm B). None of the patients previously received DNA-damaging chemotherapy. From thawed PBMCs, live CD3+CD8+ cells negative for CD19 and CD56 were sorted.

The sample consisted of CD8+ T cells sorted from blood (inferred from file names), taken from a patient given nivolumab and ipilimumab in sequence. The sequence derives from a human donor with melanoma. The chain carries TRBV15 and TRBJ2-1, with 7 bases aligning to TRBD2. The CDR3 loop reads CATTWEGVNNEQFF. Written as DNA, the CDR3 is TGTGCCACCACCTGGGAGGGCGTAAACAATGAGCAGTTCTTC.